This T cell receptor beta chain stems from a study of T-cell memory formation after mild COVID-19. Findings and caveats of the study: While clones contracting from day 15 to 85 were balanced between CD4 and CD8, later expanders leaned CD4+.

Constant-segment primers served in 5'RACE that generated TCR alpha and TCR beta cDNA libraries bearing sample barcodes and UMIs. TCRdb re-derived calls from the 5' RACE reads in MiXCR, one entry per CDR3 protein. The sample lists 410,000 or so distinct CDR3 sequences; more than 20% were seen once. This clonotype was counted between two and nine times. The target antigen is unknown. This sequence originates from an adult woman who had mild COVID-19 (a few samples of this study predate the infection). Cell type and time point are not known. The sequenced material came from PBMCs or a T cell subset sorted from them (not recorded which).

The CDR3 DNA reads TGTGCCATCAGTGAGGGGACTAGCGTCGATACGCAGTATTTT. This encodes CAISEGTSVDTQYF. The genes are TRBV10-3 and TRBJ2-3, with 10 positions matching TRBD2. V trimming: 2 bases; J trimming: 6 bases; junction bases outside the gene matches: 2. There are 14 residues in the CDR3. CDR1 and CDR2 (germline): ENHRY, SYGVKD.